This T cell receptor beta chain was recovered during a study of brain metastases from non-small cell lung cancer. Study findings and constraints: Compared with primary tumors, brain metastases showed less T-cell infiltration. Metastases had sparse T cells but largely shared repertoires with primaries.

This CDR3 contains 16 residues. Per germline, CDR1 DFQATT and CDR2 SNEGSKA (reference sequence). Trimming pared 4 bases from V and 7 bases from J, leaving 20 bases between. About this clone: Antigen unknown.

Clones were read by immunoSEQ multiplex PCR, and TCRdb kept only the in-frame ones, dropping some. In the table there are about 530 clones, approximately 78% of which are singletons. Sequenced input: tissue from a brain metastasis. The receptor was isolated from a donor aged 40 or over with non-small cell lung cancer. The rearrangement joins TRBV20-1 to TRBJ1-6; D uncertain. The CDR3 DNA sequence: TGCAGTGCTATTGACCCTCAGGCGGGCGGGAATTCACCCCTCCACTTT. This gives the protein CSAIDPQAGGNSPLHF.